A single sample gave rise to the 28 T cell receptor beta chains below, sequenced in a study of T cells after yellow fever vaccination. A single record per CDR3 protein comes from TCRdb applying MiXCR to the 5' RACE reads. The sample has 250,000 or so distinct CDR3 sequences, approximately 3.8% seen once. The sample was PBMCs, taken 15 days after the yellow fever booster vaccination. The receptor source for this set is a man aged 18 to 30 who received the YFV17D yellow fever vaccine.

This clonotype was counted many times. The chain employs TRBV9 and TRBJ1-1; D may be TRBD1 (5 bases). The germline V gene encodes CDR1 SGDLS and CDR2 YYNGEE. Trimming pared 0 bases from V and 0 bases from J, leaving 9 bases between. The CDR3 sequence is 15 residues long. The chain's CDR3 is CASSVAGAVNTEAFF. As DNA, the CDR3 is TGTGCCAGCAGCGTAGCTGGGGCAGTGAACACTGAAGCTTTCTTT.

This clonotype was detected many times. The rearrangement links TRBV7-2 to TRBJ1-2; a possible D gene is TRBD1 (5 bases). Trimming removed 2 bases from V and 0 bases from J, with 13 bases in between. The CDR3 runs 16 residues. The germline V gene has CDR1 SGHTA and CDR2 FQGNSA. CDR3 protein: CASSLRQGLANYGYTF. CDR3 in DNA: TGTGCCAGCAGCTTACGGCAGGGACTAGCTAACTATGGCTACACCTTC.

This clonotype has a count of ten or more. The chain employs TRBV12-3 or TRBV12-4 and TRBJ2-1, with D uncertain. The CDR3 length is 14 residues. Between the trimmed V and J ends, which lost 7 bases and 6 bases, there was a span of 16 bases. CDR3 protein: CASTPPMNRNEQFF. CDR3 DNA sequence: TGTGCCAGCACCCCTCCTATGAATCGCAATGAGCAGTTCTTC.

This clonotype was found many times. The rearrangement uses TRBV19 and TRBJ2-1, with D perhaps matching TRBD2 (5 bases). The V end lost 7 bases, the J end lost 2 bases, and 18 bases lay between the germline ends. The length of the CDR3 is 16 residues. The germline V gene has CDR1 LNHDA and CDR2 SQIVND (reference sequence). The CDR3 coding sequence is TGTGCCAGTACCCCCCCCGGGGTGGGGACCTACAATGAGCAGTTCTTC. Amino acid sequence: CASTPPGVGTYNEQFF.

This clonotype showed up many times. The chain employs TRBV7-2 and TRBJ2-1; no clear D. Germline assignment: CDR1 SGHTA and CDR2 FQGNSA. This CDR3 is 17 amino acids long. V lost 5 bases and J 0 bases, leaving 17 bases between the germline ends. Written as DNA, the CDR3 is TGTGCCAGCAGCCCCTCCTCTGTCAAAAGCTCCTACAATGAGCAGTTCTTC. Amino acids: CASSPSSVKSSYNEQFF.

This clonotype was counted many times. V usage is TRBV20-1 and J usage is TRBJ2-7; D is unresolved. The CDR3 covers 14 residues. The germline V and J ends were trimmed by 5 bases and 2 bases, with 16 bases remaining between them. Germline CDR1 and CDR2: DFQATT and SNEGSKA (reference sequence). Written as DNA, the CDR3 is TGCAGTGCTCAAACTCCGTGGGTCCCCTACGAGCAGTACTTC. This sequence encodes CSAQTPWVPYEQYF.

This clonotype has a count of ten or more. The V and J genes are TRBV9 and TRBJ2-5; 7 nucleotides line up with TRBD1. This CDR3 has 15 amino acids. V lost 4 bases to trimming and J lost 5 bases; unmatched junction nucleotides: 11. In germline, CDR1 is SGDLS, CDR2 YYNGEE. Here the CDR3 DNA reads TGTGCCAGCAGCTCAGAGGGAGACAGGGAGGAGACCCAGTACTTC. Translation: CASSSEGDREETQYF.

This clonotype has ten or more counts. V usage is TRBV15 and J usage is TRBJ2-5; D call uncertain. The germline V and J ends were trimmed by 3 bases and 4 bases, with 15 bases remaining between them. The germline gives CDR1 LNHNV, CDR2 YYDKDF (reference sequence). The CDR3 is made up of 15 amino acids. In DNA form, the CDR3 reads TGTGCCACCAGCAGTGGGCCCTCCTCGGTAGAGACCCAGTACTTC. It translates to CATSSGPSSVETQYF.

Only a few counts were recorded for this clonotype. This may be a read error, as it is one base from a much larger clone. V gene TRBV4-3 combines with J gene TRBJ1-3; D remains ambiguous. This CDR3 contains 13 residues. Germline V gives CDR1 LGHNA, CDR2 YSLEER. The V gene lost 0 bases and the J gene lost 4 bases, with 4 bases spanning the gap. CDR3 coding DNA: TGCGCCAGCAGCCAAGATGGGGGAAACACCATATATTTT. Amino acid sequence: CASSQDGGNTIYF.

This clonotype was seen ten or more times. The J gene is TRBJ1-2, the V gene TRBV5-1; possibly TRBD1 for D (5 bases). CDR1 and CDR2 (germline): SGHRS, YFSETQ. The CDR3 is made up of 12 amino acids. Trimming cost V 4 bases and J 8 bases, with 12 bases left between them. The CDR3 region is CASSAQGVGYTF. CDR3 in DNA: TGCGCCAGCAGCGCTCAGGGAGTAGGCTACACCTTC. The entire variable domain, with the rest obtained from reference TRBV5-1 and TRBJ1-2, is as follows: KAGVTQTPRYLIKTRGQQVTLSCSPISGHRSVSWYQQTPGQGLQFLFEYFSETQRNKGNFPGRFSGRQFSNSRSEMNVSTLELGDSALYLCASSAQGVGYTFGSGTRLTVV.

This clonotype has ten or more counts. The chain recombines TRBV12-3 or TRBV12-4 with TRBJ1-1, with TRBD1 as a possible D gene (6 bases). The CDR3 contains 13 residues. Trimming cost V 4 bases and J 11 bases, with 17 bases left between them. CDR3 coding DNA: TGTGCCAGCAGTTCCCAGGGGTATGGTGGGGCTTTCTTT. Translating gives CASSSQGYGGAFF.

This clonotype has at least ten counts. V and J are TRBV7-2 and TRBJ2-5, with D perhaps TRBD1 (8 bases). Trimming pared 6 bases from V and 3 bases from J, leaving 11 bases between. The CDR3 totals 13 residues. Germline V gene data show CDR1 as SGHTA and CDR2 as FQGNSA. The CDR3 is CASRQGGKETQYF. The CDR3 DNA follows: TGTGCCAGCAGACAGGGGGGGAAAGAGACCCAGTACTTC.

This clonotype was counted ten times or more. V is TRBV7-9 and J is TRBJ2-5; no definite D call. The CDR3 has 12 amino acids. Germline V gene data show CDR1 as SEHNR and CDR2 as FQNEAQ (reference sequence). Trimming removed 5 bases from V and 4 bases from J, with 8 bases in between. CDR3 nucleotides: TGTGCCAGCAGCGTAGGTAGAGAGACCCAGTACTTC. This translates into CASSVGRETQYF. Full variable domain (remainder filled in from reference TRBV7-9 and TRBJ2-5): DTGVSQNPRHKITKRGQNVTFRCDPISEHNRLYWYRQTLGQGPEFLTYFQNEAQLEKSRLLSDRFSAERPKGSFSTLEIQRTEQGDSAMYLCASSVGRETQYFGPGTRLLVL.

Ten or more counts support this clonotype. The chain links TRBV6-6 to TRBJ2-2; D possibly corresponds to TRBD2 (5 bases). Trimming removed 5 bases from V and 1 base from J, with 14 bases in between. The CDR3 extends over 16 amino acids. Germline values: CDR1 MNHNY, CDR2 SVGAGI (reference sequence). The CDR3 spells CASSPPTRGNTGELFF. The CDR3 region has the DNA TGTGCCAGCAGTCCCCCGACACGGGGGAACACCGGGGAGCTGTTTTTT.

This clonotype was seen at least ten times. The V call is TRBV6-5, the J call TRBJ2-7; TRBD1 agrees at 8 bases. Germline V CDR1 and CDR2: MNHEY, SVGAGI. V shed 10 bases, J shed 1 base, and the junction held 9 bases outside the gene matches. The CDR3 loop spans 14 amino acids. The CDR3 DNA sequence: TGTGCCACCGTGAAGAGACAGGGGTCCTACGAGCAGTACTTC. As protein: CATVKRQGSYEQYF.

Many counts were recorded for this clonotype. The chain recombines TRBV5-1 with TRBJ2-3, with D perhaps TRBD2 (6 bases). V was pared by 2 bases and J by 6 bases, with 13 bases between. Germline CDR1 and CDR2: SGHRS and YFSETQ. This CDR3 is 14 amino acids long. This chain's CDR3 is CASSFGREADTQYF. The CDR3, as DNA: TGCGCCAGCAGCTTTGGCAGGGAGGCGGATACGCAGTATTTT.

At least ten counts were recorded for this clonotype. The J gene is TRBJ1-4, the V gene TRBV20-1; D possibly corresponds to TRBD1 (6 bases). The CDR3 totals 18 residues. Trimming left V 0 bases short and J 7 bases short, with 24 bases between. Germline V gives CDR1 DFQATT, CDR2 SNEGSKA (reference sequence). In DNA, the CDR3 is TGCAGTGCTAGAGATCTCGGGAACGTACAGGGTGGGGGTGAAAAACTGTTTTTT. Translated, it gives CSARDLGNVQGGGEKLFF.

A word on this clonotype: The conserved final phenylalanine or tryptophan is absent from the CDR3, which likely points to a read error. This chain links TRBV4-1 with TRBJ2-3, with 13 bases identical to TRBD2. Trimming took 4 bases from V and 4 from J; bases not matched to a gene: 5. CDR1 is MGHRA, CDR2 YSYEKL, per germline. This CDR3 is built from 16 residues. This CDR3 reads CASSRDTSGGADTQYS. CDR3 coding DNA: TGCGCCAGCAGCCGAGACACTAGCGGGGGGGCAGATACGCAGTATTCT.

The table lists this clonotype with many counts. The chain links TRBV28 to TRBJ2-5; D possibly corresponds to TRBD1 (6 bases). Per the germline V gene, CDR1 is MDHEN and CDR2 is SYDVKM. V gave up 8 bases and J gave up 1 base, with 11 bases separating them. The CDR3 extends over 13 amino acids. CDR3 protein: CASVRGIQETQYF. Here the CDR3 DNA reads TGTGCCAGCGTCAGGGGAATCCAAGAGACCCAGTACTTC.

Ten or more counts support this clonotype. This sequence joins TRBV4-1 and TRBJ1-4; unclear D gene. V lost 8 bases and J lost 3, with 10 bases in between. This CDR3 has 13 residues. CDR1 MGHRA and CDR2 YSYEKL come from the germline V gene. The CDR3 is CASGRVANEKLFF. The CDR3 region has the DNA TGCGCCAGCGGGAGGGTTGCTAATGAAAAACTGTTTTTT.

Many counts were recorded for this clonotype. The V call is TRBV4-1, the J call TRBJ1-1; D is unclear. This CDR3 comprises 13 residues. The germline V and J ends were trimmed by 2 bases and 1 base, with 5 bases remaining between them. The germline gives CDR1 MGHRA, CDR2 YSYEKL. CDR3 amino acids: CASSQRENTEAFF. The CDR3 nucleotides are TGCGCCAGCAGCCAAAGAGAGAACACTGAAGCTTTCTTT.

This clonotype was counted many times. The chain couples TRBV6-5 to TRBJ2-1; tentatively, D is TRBD1 or TRBD2 (5 bases each). The length of the CDR3 is 16 residues. Deletions cut 2 bases from V and 8 bases from J, with 19 bases between. Germline values: CDR1 MNHEY, CDR2 SVGAGI. Written as DNA, the CDR3 is TGTGCCAGCAGTTACGTCTGGGGGTCTAGGGCATATGAGCAGTTCTTC. Translating gives CASSYVWGSRAYEQFF.

A note on this clonotype: This may come from a read error, since a much larger clone is one base off. This chain joins TRBV7-2 and TRBJ1-1; TRBD1 matches at 8 bases. The CDR3 consists of 14 residues. Germline V gene data show CDR1 as SGHTA and CDR2 as FQGNSA. This CDR3 reads CASSGQGMNSEAFF. The CDR3 nucleotides are TGTGCCAGCAGCGGACAGGGCATGAACTCTGAAGCTTTCTTT.

This clonotype was observed at least ten times. The chain carries TRBV11-2 and TRBJ2-5; 7 bases are a match to TRBD1. The CDR3 runs 15 residues. Germline V lookup: CDR1 SGHAT, CDR2 FQNNGV. V lost 1 base to trimming and J lost 7 bases; unmatched junction nucleotides: 9. Here the CDR3 DNA reads TGTGCCAGCAGCTTAGCCAGGGGGTACCGGGGGACCCAGTACTTC. Translating gives CASSLARGYRGTQYF.

This clonotype came up many times. This chain links TRBV6-6 with TRBJ2-5; the match to TRBD2 covers 12 bases. CDR3 length: 16 residues. The J segment lost 1 base and the V segment lost 6 bases, leaving 6 bases of the junction unmatched. Germline lookup yields CDR1 MNHNY and CDR2 SVGAGI (reference sequence). In DNA, the CDR3 is TGTGCCAGCAGGCCCACTAGCGGGGGGCTCCAAGAGACCCAGTACTTC. Translating it yields CASRPTSGGLQETQYF.

This clonotype was recorded at least ten times. The chain has TRBV9 and TRBJ1-3; D remains unclear. The CDR3 runs 14 residues. Trimming removed 0 bases at V and 2 bases at J, with 6 bases between. Germline V gene sequence: CDR1 SGDLS, CDR2 YYNGEE. The CDR3 loop is CASSVDLAGNTIYF. DNA of the CDR3: TGTGCCAGCAGCGTAGATCTTGCTGGAAACACCATATATTTT. Complete variable domain (other parts from reference TRBV9 and TRBJ1-3): DSGVTQTPKHLITATGQRVTLRCSPRSGDLSVYWYQQSLDQGLQFLIQYYNGEERAKGNILERFSAQQFPDLHSELNLSSLELGDSALYFCASSVDLAGNTIYFGEGSWLTVV.

This clonotype was counted many times. V and J are TRBV6-5 and TRBJ1-1, with a tentative D call TRBD1 (5 bases). Germline values: CDR1 MNHEY, CDR2 SVGAGI. This CDR3 contains 13 residues. The germline V and J ends were trimmed by 2 bases and 5 bases, with 9 bases remaining between them. The DNA of the CDR3 is TGTGCCAGCAGTTACGGGGGAGGAACTGAAGCTTTCTTT. Protein sequence: CASSYGGGTEAFF.

Many counts were recorded for this clonotype. The V call is TRBV20-1, the J call TRBJ2-1, with 8 bases aligning to TRBD1. CDR3 length equals 14 residues. Germline loops: CDR1 DFQATT, CDR2 SNEGSKA (reference sequence). The CDR3 sequence is CRAGGPSSYNEQFF. Written as DNA, the CDR3 is TGCAGGGCAGGGGGCCCTAGCTCCTACAATGAGCAGTTCTTC.